This T cell receptor beta chain was profiled in a study of blood T cell repertoires in COVID-19. Germline V lookup: CDR1 SGHRS, CDR2 YFSETQ. Trimming removed 4 bases from V and 6 bases from J, with 13 bases in between. CDR3 length: 13 amino acids. Sequenced by immunoSEQ multiplex PCR; TCRdb stores in-frame clones only, minus some. The sample contains hundreds of thousands of clones, 85% to 90% of which appear only once. Cohort allocation depended upon clinical history that participants reported. Sequencing was done on a sample of PBMCs or T cells enriched from blood (not recorded which). This clonotype was sampled from a man aged 25-40 years who had recovered from COVID-19. The rearrangement links TRBV5-1 to TRBJ1-1, with a weak D call TRBD1 (6 bases). CDR3 sequence (DNA): TGCGCCAGCAGCGGCAGGGGTTGGGCTGAAGCTTTCTTT. Protein sequence: CASSGRGWAEAFF.